A single TCR beta chain is shown here with its context. As processed by the authors: Using reference gene primer amplification, nucleated cell counts were estimated. Generated by immunoSEQ multiplex PCR, the TCRdb table keeps only in-frame clones and is missing some. V and J calls and clone size are given by that table; D and trimming were obtained from the DNA. In the table there are about 67,000 clones, more than 75% of which are singletons. The data are from a study of blood T cell repertoires in COVID-19. Study-wide context: The United States, Italy and Spain were the sources of the acute and convalescent COVID-19 samples. PBMCs, B-cell-depleted T cells, or T cells were the source of the cDNA or gDNA that made up the material.

The germline gives CDR1 SGHDN, CDR2 FVKESK. V was cut by 2 bases and J by 7 bases, with 11 bases left in between. The CDR3 runs 14 residues. Sample: peripheral blood. The sequence was obtained from a woman aged 60 to 75 with acute or convalescent COVID-19. The genes are TRBV14 and TRBJ1-4; the D gene is possibly TRBD1 (6 bases). The DNA for the CDR3 is TGTGCCAGCAGCCAATTGAGAGGGGGTGAAAAACTGTTTTTT. Translated: CASSQLRGGEKLFF.